The T cell receptor beta chain described here comes from a study of blood T cell repertoires in COVID-19. On the study more broadly: Samples taken during acute and convalescent COVID-19 were collected in the United States, Italy and Spain.

With 1 base removed from V and 4 bases from J, the gap between germline ends came to 8 bases. This CDR3 region has 13 residues. Germline loops: CDR1 MGHRA, CDR2 YSYEKL. This clone has just one count. Libraries were prepared by immunoSEQ multiplex PCR; TCRdb keeps only in-frame clonotypes and omits some of them. Here the sample spans about 300,000 clones, around 84% being singletons. V gene TRBV4-1 combines with J gene TRBJ2-7; D gene uncertain. This clonotype was sampled from a woman between 18 and 29 years old who had recovered from COVID-19. The sample consisted of PBMCs or T cells enriched from blood (not recorded which). The CDR3 is CASSQVNLYEQYF. CDR3 sequence (DNA): TGCGCCAGCAGCCAAGTTAATCTGTACGAGCAGTACTTC.